Listed here are 10 T cell receptor beta chains from one sample, sequenced in a study of cytomegalovirus exposure and HLA in healthy donors. In the PCR, 60 Vbeta and 13 Jbeta primers were used. The protocol was immunoSEQ multiplex PCR, while the TCRdb copy is restricted to in-frame clones and leaves out a portion. The sample has 200,000 or so clones, 84% seen once. Sequenced: PBMCs. The receptors originated from a boy aged 5-17 years in good health and CMV-seronegative.

This chain connects TRBV30 to TRBJ1-3; D ambiguous. V was trimmed by 3 bases and J by 0 bases, leaving 12 bases between them. This CDR3 comprises 15 residues. Germline CDR1 and CDR2: GTSNPN and SVGIG (reference sequence). The CDR3 DNA reads TGTGCCTGGAGCGTCCGGAGGCCCTCTGGAAACACCATATATTTT. Translating gives CAWSVRRPSGNTIYF.

The chain couples TRBV5-4 to TRBJ2-7; D is perhaps TRBD2 (6 bases). The germline V and J ends were trimmed by 3 bases and 3 bases, with 13 bases remaining between them. The CDR3 runs 14 residues. Germline CDR1 reads SGHNT; CDR2 reads YYREEE (reference sequence). The CDR3 DNA sequence: TGTGCCAGCAGCTCCCAACGGGGGAGCTACGAGCAGTACTTC. Amino acid sequence: CASSSQRGSYEQYF.

The chain links TRBV5-5 to TRBJ1-2; D is uncertain. The CDR3 consists of 16 residues. The V gene's germline CDR1 is SGHKS and CDR2 YYEKEE (reference sequence). The V end was cut by 1 base, the J end by 0 bases, with 13 bases between. CDR3 in amino acids: CASSLFITPTNYGYTF. The CDR3 DNA sequence: TGTGCCAGCAGCTTGTTTATAACTCCGACTAACTATGGCTACACCTTC.

V gene TRBV27 combines with J gene TRBJ2-1; a weak D match, TRBD1 (6 bases). Germline V lookup: CDR1 MNHEY, CDR2 SMNVEV (reference sequence). Trimming cost V 3 bases and J 3 bases, with 9 bases left between them. This CDR3 comprises 14 residues. The CDR3 here is CASSFRGFYNEQFF. As DNA, the CDR3 is TGTGCCAGCAGTTTCAGGGGTTTCTACAATGAGCAGTTCTTC.

This chain connects TRBV7-2 to TRBJ1-2, with 8 bases that match TRBD1. V was pared by 5 bases and J by 5 bases, with 4 bases of the junction left unmatched. The CDR3 has 13 residues. In germline, CDR1 is SGHTA, CDR2 FQGNSA. The CDR3 DNA reads TGTGCCAGCAGCAGCAGACAGGGGTATGGCTACACCTTC. Its translation is CASSSRQGYGYTF.

This clone came up once. This rearrangement joins TRBV2 to TRBJ2-7, with a weak D call TRBD1 (6 bases). CDR3 length: 13 amino acids. Trimming removed 4 bases from V and 1 base from J, with 8 bases in between. Germline V gene data show CDR1 as SNHLY and CDR2 as FYNNEI. CDR3 amino acids: CASSVQGSYEQYF. The CDR3 DNA follows: TGTGCCAGCAGTGTACAGGGATCCTACGAGCAGTACTTC.

This clone was seen just once. CDR3 in amino acids: CASSYPGQVTYEQYF. As DNA, the CDR3 is TGTGCCAGCAGTTACCCGGGACAGGTGACCTACGAGCAGTACTTC. The rearrangement uses TRBV6-6 and TRBJ2-7; 8 bases are shared with TRBD1. CDR3 length: 15 amino acids. Germline V CDR1 and CDR2: MNHNY, SVGAGI (reference sequence). V lost 2 bases, J lost 2 bases, and 5 bases stayed unmatched.

This chain links TRBV6-1 with TRBJ1-2; 7 bases fit TRBD1. This CDR3 is built from 14 residues. CDR1 and CDR2 from the germline V gene are MNHNS and SASEGT. The V segment lost 3 bases and the J segment 4 bases; nucleotides outside the gene matches: 5. This CDR3 reads CASSETGLGYGYTF. The CDR3 DNA follows: TGTGCCAGCAGTGAGACAGGGTTGGGCTATGGCTACACCTTC.

This chain connects TRBV27 to TRBJ2-3; 8 bases line up with TRBD1. With V trimmed by 4 bases and J by 5 bases, 2 bases remained unmatched. CDR3 size: 13 residues. The V gene's germline CDR1 is MNHEY and CDR2 SMNVEV (reference sequence). Written as DNA, the CDR3 is TGTGCCAGCAGTTCAGGGGGCGAAGATACGCAGTATTTT. Its protein is CASSSGGEDTQYF.

V gene TRBV6-5 combines with J gene TRBJ2-5, with TRBD2 as a possible D gene (7 bases). CDR3 length equals 15 residues. Germline V CDR1 and CDR2: MNHEY, SVGAGI. V was trimmed by 6 bases and J by 5 bases, leaving 19 bases between them. The CDR3 nucleotides read TGTGCCAGCAGCTATCTTGGGGGGGCGCAGGAGACCCAGTACTTC. Translation: CASSYLGGAQETQYF.